This TCR beta chain was sequenced in a study of spatial heterogeneity in lung cancer. As for the study in general: Samples were obtained from about 75 donors, all untreated early-stage non-small cell lung cancer patients. The library had UMIs, and each TCR and UMI pair averaged more than ten raw reads. General observations from the study: Among blood samples, ubiquitous expanded tumor TCRs appeared more at resection than at follow-up.

Each CDR3 protein gets one entry after TCRdb re-called the 5' RACE reads with MiXCR. The sample has 27,000 or so distinct CDR3 sequences; roughly 5.7% are singletons. Trimming took 5 bases from V and 6 from J; bases not matched to a gene: 20. The germline V gene has CDR1 MNHEY and CDR2 SVGEGT. This CDR3 contains 18 residues. Indicated time point: blood at routine non-recurrence follow-up after resection. This clonotype turned up a few times. Its antigen is unidentified. The TCR originated in a female donor with early-stage non-small cell lung cancer. The sample consisted of PBMCs, taken at follow-up. The chain combines TRBV6-2 or TRBV6-3 with TRBJ2-7; 9 positions agree with TRBD2. CDR3: CASSRSHQRGVISSEQYF. The CDR3 nucleotides are TGTGCCAGCAGTCGATCCCACCAGCGGGGGGTAATATCGAGCGAGCAGTACTTC.